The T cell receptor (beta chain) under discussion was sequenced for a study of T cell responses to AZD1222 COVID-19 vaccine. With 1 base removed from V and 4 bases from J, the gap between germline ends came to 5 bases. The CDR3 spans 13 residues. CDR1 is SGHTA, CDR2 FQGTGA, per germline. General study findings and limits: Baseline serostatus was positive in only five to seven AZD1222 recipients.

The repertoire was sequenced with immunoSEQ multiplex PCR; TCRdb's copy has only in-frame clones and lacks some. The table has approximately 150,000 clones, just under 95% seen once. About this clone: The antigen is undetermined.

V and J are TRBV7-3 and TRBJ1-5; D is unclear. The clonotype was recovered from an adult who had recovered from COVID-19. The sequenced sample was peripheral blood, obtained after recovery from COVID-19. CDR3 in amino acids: CASSLSPNQPQHF. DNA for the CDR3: TGTGCCAGCAGCTTAAGCCCGAATCAGCCCCAGCATTTT.